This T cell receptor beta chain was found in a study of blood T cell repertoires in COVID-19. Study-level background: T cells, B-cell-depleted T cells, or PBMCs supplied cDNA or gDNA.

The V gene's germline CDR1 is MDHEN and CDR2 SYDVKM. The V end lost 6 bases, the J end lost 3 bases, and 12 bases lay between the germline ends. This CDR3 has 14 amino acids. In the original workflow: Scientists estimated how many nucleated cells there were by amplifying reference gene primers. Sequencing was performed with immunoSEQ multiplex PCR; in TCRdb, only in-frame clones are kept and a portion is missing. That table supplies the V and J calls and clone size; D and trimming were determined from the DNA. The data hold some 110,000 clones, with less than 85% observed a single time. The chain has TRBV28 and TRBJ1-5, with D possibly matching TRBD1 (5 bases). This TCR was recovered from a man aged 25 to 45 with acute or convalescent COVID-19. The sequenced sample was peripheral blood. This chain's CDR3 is CASSPDSLNQPQHF. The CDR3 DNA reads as TGTGCCAGCAGCCCCGACAGCCTCAATCAGCCCCAGCATTTT.